The clone carrying this T cell receptor beta chain was found many times. Its antigen is not identified. The entry originates in a study of early T cells in non-severe SARS-CoV-2 infection. Study-level information: Sequenced bulk RNA came from whole blood that was unsorted, and chains were unpaired. Study outcomes and limitations: Clonotype matching in VDJdb favored anti-spike CD8 responses and did not capture private and CD4 specificities.

Using its own MiXCR run on the 5' RACE reads, TCRdb lists one record per CDR3 protein. This sample carries fewer than 55,000 distinct CDR3 sequences, more than 9% of them seen once, and the ten largest clones take approximately 4%. CDR1 is LGHDT, CDR2 YNNKEL, per germline (reference sequence). CDR3 length equals 16 residues. V lost 1 base to trimming and J lost 6 bases, with 15 bases between them. The sample comprised whole blood. The origin of this receptor is an adult who was a healthcare worker with PCR-confirmed SARS-CoV-2 infection or an uninfected control (not recorded which). This chain connects TRBV3-1 to TRBJ2-2, with D perhaps matching TRBD1 (5 bases). The CDR3 protein is CASSQGLRRGAGELFF. The CDR3 coding sequence is TGTGCCAGCAGCCAAGGTTTACGTAGGGGTGCCGGGGAGCTGTTTTTT.